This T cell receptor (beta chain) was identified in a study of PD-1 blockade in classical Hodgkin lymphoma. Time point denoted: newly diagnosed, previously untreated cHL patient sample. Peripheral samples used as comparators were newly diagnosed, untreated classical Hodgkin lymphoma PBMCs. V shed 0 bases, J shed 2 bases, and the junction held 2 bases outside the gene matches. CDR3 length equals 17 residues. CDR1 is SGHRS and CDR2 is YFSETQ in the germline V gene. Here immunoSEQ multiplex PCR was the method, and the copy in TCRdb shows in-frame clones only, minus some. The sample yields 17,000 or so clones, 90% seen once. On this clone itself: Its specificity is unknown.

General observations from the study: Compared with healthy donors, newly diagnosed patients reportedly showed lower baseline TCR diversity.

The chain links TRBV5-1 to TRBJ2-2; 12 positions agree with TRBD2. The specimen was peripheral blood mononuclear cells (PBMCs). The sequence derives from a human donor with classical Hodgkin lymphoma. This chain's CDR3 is CASSLASGRVNTGELFF. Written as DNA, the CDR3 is TGCGCCAGCAGCTTGGCTAGCGGGAGGGTCAACACCGGGGAGCTGTTTTTT.